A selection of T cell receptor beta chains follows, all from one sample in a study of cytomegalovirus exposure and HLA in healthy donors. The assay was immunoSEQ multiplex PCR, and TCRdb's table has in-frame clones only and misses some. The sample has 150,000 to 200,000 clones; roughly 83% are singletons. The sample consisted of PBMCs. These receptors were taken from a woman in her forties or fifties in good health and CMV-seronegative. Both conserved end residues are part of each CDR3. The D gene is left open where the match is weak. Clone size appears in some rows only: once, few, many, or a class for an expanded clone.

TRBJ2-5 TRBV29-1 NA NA CSVEGRGETQYF
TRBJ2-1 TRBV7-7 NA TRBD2 CASSLNSGRNEQFF
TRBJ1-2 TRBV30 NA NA CAWSTERYGYTF
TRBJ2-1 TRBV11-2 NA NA CASSPQGQVNNEQFF
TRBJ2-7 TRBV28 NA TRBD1 CASSLLSGTGVGEQYF
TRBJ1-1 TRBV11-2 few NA CASRYTQNTEAFF
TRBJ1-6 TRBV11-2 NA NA CASSLESERNSPLHF
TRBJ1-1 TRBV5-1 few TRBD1 CASSRTGARDTEAFF
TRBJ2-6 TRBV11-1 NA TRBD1 CASSSTGTVTQVLTF
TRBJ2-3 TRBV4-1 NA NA CASSQDLERADLIGTDTQYF
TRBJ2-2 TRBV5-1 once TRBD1 CASRQGDPGELFF
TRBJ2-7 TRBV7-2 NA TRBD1 CASSLADRGYEQYF
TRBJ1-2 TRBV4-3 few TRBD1 CASSQKLPTGTGFFGYTF
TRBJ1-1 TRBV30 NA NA CAWSVSLMNTEAFF
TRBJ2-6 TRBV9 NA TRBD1 CASSAMDRHSGANVLTF
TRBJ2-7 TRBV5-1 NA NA CASSSPGLWGDEQYF
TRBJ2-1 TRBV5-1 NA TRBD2 CASSLAGRGPYNEQFF
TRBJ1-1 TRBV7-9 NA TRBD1 CAIQTGGLPLAEAFF
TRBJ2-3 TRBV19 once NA CASSIGRGGTQYF
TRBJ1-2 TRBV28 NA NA CASSLGGLGGYTF
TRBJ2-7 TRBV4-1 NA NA CASSLSRETHEQYF
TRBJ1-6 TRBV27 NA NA CASRSPSRNSPLHF
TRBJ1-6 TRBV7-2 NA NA CASSLASRGGSNSPLHF
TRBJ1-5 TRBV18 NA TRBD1 CASSPGTGSNQPQHF
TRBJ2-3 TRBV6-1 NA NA CASTQDTQYF
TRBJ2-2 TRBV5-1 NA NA CASSLALANTGELFF
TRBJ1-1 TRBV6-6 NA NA CASSYFSSGNTEAFF
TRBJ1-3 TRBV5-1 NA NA CASSSLRGGSSGNTIYF
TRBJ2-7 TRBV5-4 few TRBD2 CASSLGGLAGVEQYF
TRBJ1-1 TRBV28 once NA CASSLRQQNTEAFF
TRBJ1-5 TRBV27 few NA CASSLSGGLGNQPQHF
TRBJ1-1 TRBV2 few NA CASSEDMNTEAFF
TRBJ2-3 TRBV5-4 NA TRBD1 CASSFPRQGGTDTQYF
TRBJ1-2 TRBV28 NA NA CASRETGGEYNYGYTF
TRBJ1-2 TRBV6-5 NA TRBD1 CASSQDRGPYGYTF
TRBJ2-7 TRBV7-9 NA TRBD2 CASSLTGTSGSEQYF
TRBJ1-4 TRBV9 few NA CASSSEGGRTNEKLFF